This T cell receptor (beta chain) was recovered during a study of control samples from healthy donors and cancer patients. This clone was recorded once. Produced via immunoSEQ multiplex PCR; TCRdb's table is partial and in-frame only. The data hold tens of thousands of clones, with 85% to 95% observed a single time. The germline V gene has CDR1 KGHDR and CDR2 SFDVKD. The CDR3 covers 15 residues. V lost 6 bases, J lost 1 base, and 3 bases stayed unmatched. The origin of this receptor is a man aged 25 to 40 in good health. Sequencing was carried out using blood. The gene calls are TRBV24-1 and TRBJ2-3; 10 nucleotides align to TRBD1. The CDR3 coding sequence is TGTGCCACCAGTTTTGGGACAGGGGGCACAGATACGCAGTATTTT. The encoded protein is CATSFGTGGTDTQYF.